These 9 T cell receptor beta chains were all obtained from the same sample, sequenced in a study of cytomegalovirus exposure and HLA in healthy donors. The PCR contained 60 Vbeta and 13 Jbeta primers. Assay used: immunoSEQ multiplex PCR; TCRdb lists only in-frame clones, some missing. The data hold 150,000 to 160,000 clones, with over 70% observed a single time. The sequenced sample consisted of PBMCs. These receptors were obtained from a man under 40 in good health and CMV-seropositive.

The chain uses TRBV27 and TRBJ2-7, with D possibly matching TRBD1 (6 bases). The ends were cut back, 8 bases at V and 0 bases at J, with 11 bases in the middle. The CDR3 spans 13 residues. In germline, CDR1 is MNHEY, CDR2 SMNVEV (reference sequence). The CDR3: CASGQLLSYEQYF. As DNA, the CDR3 is TGTGCCAGCGGACAGCTTCTCTCCTACGAGCAGTACTTC.

The genes are TRBV9 and TRBJ1-3, with D unresolved. CDR1 is SGDLS and CDR2 is YYNGEE in the germline V gene. Deletions cut 3 bases from V and 1 base from J, with 11 bases between. The CDR3 has 15 amino acids. CDR3: CASSAWAGSGNTIYF. CDR3 in DNA: TGTGCCAGCAGCGCCTGGGCCGGTTCTGGAAACACCATATATTTT. Together with reference TRBV9 and TRBJ1-3, the CDR3 gives the full variable domain: DSGVTQTPKHLITATGQRVTLRCSPRSGDLSVYWYQQSLDQGLQFLIQYYNGEERAKGNILERFSAQQFPDLHSELNLSSLELGDSALYFCASSAWAGSGNTIYFGEGSWLTVV.

This clone was seen more than once but under ten times. V gene TRBV6-1 combines with J gene TRBJ1-4; D is possibly TRBD1 (5 bases). V lost 6 bases and J 6 bases, leaving 14 bases between the germline ends. CDR1 is MNHNS, CDR2 SASEGT, per germline. The CDR3 totals 14 residues. The CDR3 is CASRTAGMDEKLFF. The CDR3 DNA follows: TGTGCCAGCAGAACGGCAGGGATGGATGAAAAACTGTTTTTT.

This chain links TRBV7-8 with TRBJ2-5; TRBD2 agrees at 7 bases. Germline V gene data show CDR1 as SGHVS and CDR2 as FQNEAQ. After removal of 5 bases from V and 0 bases from J, the junction contained 3 bases not matched to a gene. The CDR3 is 14 residues long. CDR3 residues: CASSIGTNQETQYF. The CDR3 nucleotides read TGTGCCAGCAGCATCGGGACTAACCAAGAGACCCAGTACTTC.

This clone showed up just a few times. V is TRBV28 and J is TRBJ2-5; 7 positions match TRBD2. Germline V CDR1 and CDR2: MDHEN, SYDVKM. Trimming removed 7 bases from V and 0 bases from J; junction bases left unmatched: 8. The CDR3 length is 15 residues. The CDR3 loop is CASKRGREYQETQYF. The CDR3 DNA is TGTGCCAGCAAACGAGGGAGGGAGTACCAAGAGACCCAGTACTTC.

V usage is TRBV11-2 and J usage is TRBJ2-7; D remains ambiguous. Germline CDR1 reads SGHAT; CDR2 reads FQNNGV. Trimming removed 5 bases at V and 3 bases at J, with 5 bases between. This CDR3 spans 11 amino acids. In DNA form, the CDR3 reads TGTGCCAGCAGCAACAACTACGAGCAGTACTTC. Translating gives CASSNNYEQYF.

This rearrangement joins TRBV27 to TRBJ2-6, with no clear D. Germline CDR1 and CDR2: MNHEY and SMNVEV (reference sequence). CDR3 length: 16 residues. Trimming stripped 4 bases from V and 4 bases from J, with 14 bases between. CDR3 sequence (DNA): TGTGCCAGCAGTTACCTACTGGGCTTGGGGGCCAACGTCCTGACTTTC. Amino acids: CASSYLLGLGANVLTF.

The V and J genes are TRBV5-4 and TRBJ2-3; tentative D call: TRBD1 (6 bases). Per the germline V gene, CDR1 is SGHNT and CDR2 is YYREEE (reference sequence). Deletions cut 4 bases from V and 0 bases from J, with 12 bases between. This CDR3 has 15 amino acids. The CDR3 protein is CASSPRTASTDTQYF. CDR3 coding DNA: TGTGCCAGCAGCCCGCGGACAGCTAGCACAGATACGCAGTATTTT.

The chain recombines TRBV4-1 with TRBJ2-7; D not certain. Germline V gene sequence: CDR1 MGHRA, CDR2 YSYEKL. This CDR3 spans 17 amino acids. The V end lost 4 bases, the J end lost 6 bases, and 25 bases lay between the germline ends. CDR3 DNA sequence: TGCGCCAGCAGCCCCCGAATAACCCCCGCCCCAGTCCTCGAGCAGTACTTC. Residues: CASSPRITPAPVLEQYF.